This TCR beta chain was recorded in a study of early stage breast cancer tumors. Overall study context: The ER+/PR+/HER2- tumors included eight ductal and four lobular carcinomas. Average read coverage per sample was 9 to 10-fold. Study results and limitations: Compared with adjacent normal breast tissue, tumors showed approximately 2.5-fold greater T cell density and higher clonality. Blood repertoires resembled normal breast more than tumor.

As for this clone: The antigen is unknown.

Profiled with immunoSEQ multiplex PCR; TCRdb holds only in-frame clones, not every one. Among around 78,000 clones listed, around 85% were seen once. V was pared by 2 bases and J by 3 bases, with 8 bases between. CDR1 and CDR2 from the germline V gene are MNHEY and SMNVEV (reference sequence). This CDR3 comprises 13 residues. The clonotype was recovered from a person in their sixties with breast cancer. V gene TRBV27 combines with J gene TRBJ2-7, with D maybe TRBD1 (5 bases). The sequenced sample consisted of blood. CDR3 sequence reads: CASSLGQDYEQYF. The CDR3 DNA reads TGTGCCAGCAGTTTAGGACAAGACTACGAGCAGTACTTC.